The clone carrying this T cell receptor (beta chain) has more than one count but fewer than ten. Its antigen is not known. The sample comes from a study of CD8 T cells in ankylosing spondylitis. Points from the study as a whole: Seemingly characteristic of ankylosing spondylitis blood was a TCR beta motif consisting of several highly homologous variants. Matched synovial fluid from ankylosing spondylitis patients was reported to be enriched for disease-linked clones.

The TCR beta libraries were generated through quantitative 5'-RACE incorporating molecular barcodes. TCRdb passed the 5' RACE reads through MiXCR, listing each CDR3 protein once. The table lists fewer than 250,000 distinct CDR3 sequences, over 9.5% of them singletons. The sequencing sample was made of blood, either unsorted or a sorted T cell fraction (not recorded which). The receptor was derived from a male donor with ankylosing spondylitis or in good health (not recorded which).

The CDR3 spells CAAKRRLLGYTF. CDR3 DNA: TGTGCCGCAAAAAGAAGGCTTCTTGGCTACACCTTC. The gene calls are TRBV12-1 and TRBJ1-2. TRBV12-1 is given as a pseudogene. This CDR3 contains 12 residues.